The 3 T cell receptor beta chains reported below all come from one sample, sequenced in a study of identifying expanded T cells in peripheral blood. Sequencing used immunoSEQ multiplex PCR; TCRdb keeps in-frame clones, though not all of them. This sample has about 110,000 clones, with about 87% found just once. The sample taken for sequencing was blood. The origin of the receptors is a person aged 18 to 70 in good health.

The chain has TRBV9 and TRBJ2-1; 11 bases are shared with TRBD2. The CDR3 has 15 amino acids. V lost 3 bases to trimming and J lost 3 bases; unmatched junction nucleotides: 2. Germline CDR1 and CDR2: SGDLS and YYNGEE. CDR3 DNA: TGTGCCAGCAGCGAACTAGCGGGGGACTACAATGAGCAGTTCTTC. This translates into CASSELAGDYNEQFF.

The CDR3 coding sequence is TGTGCCAGCAGCTTAGGTCGACAGGGTAATGGTTCACCCCTCCACTTT. Its protein product is CASSLGRQGNGSPLHF. The chain uses TRBV7-9 and TRBJ1-6; TRBD1 agrees at 7 bases. The ends lost 1 base at V and 9 bases at J; junction bases unmatched: 9. There are 16 residues in the CDR3. Germline CDR1 SEHNR, CDR2 FQNEAQ (reference sequence).

The V call is TRBV19, the J call TRBJ1-2; D remains unclear. The germline V and J ends were trimmed by 10 bases and 7 bases, with 16 bases remaining between them. This CDR3 has 12 amino acids. Germline V gene sequence: CDR1 LNHDA, CDR2 SQIVND (reference sequence). CDR3 sequence reads: CATGWPLGGYTF. Here the CDR3 DNA reads TGTGCCACTGGATGGCCTTTGGGTGGCTACACCTTC.